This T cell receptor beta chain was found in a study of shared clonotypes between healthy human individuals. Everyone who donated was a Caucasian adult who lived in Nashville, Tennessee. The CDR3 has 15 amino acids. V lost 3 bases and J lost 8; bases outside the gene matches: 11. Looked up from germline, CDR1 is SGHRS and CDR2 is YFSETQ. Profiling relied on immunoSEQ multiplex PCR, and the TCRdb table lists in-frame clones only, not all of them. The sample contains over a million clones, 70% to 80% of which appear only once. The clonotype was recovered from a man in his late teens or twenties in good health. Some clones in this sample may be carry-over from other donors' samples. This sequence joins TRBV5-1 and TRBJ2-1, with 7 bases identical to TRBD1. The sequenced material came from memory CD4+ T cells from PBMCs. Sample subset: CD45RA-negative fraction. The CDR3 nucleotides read TGCGCCAGCAGCTCCGCCGGGCAGGGGGTCGATGAGCAGTTCTTC. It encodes CASSSAGQGVDEQFF.